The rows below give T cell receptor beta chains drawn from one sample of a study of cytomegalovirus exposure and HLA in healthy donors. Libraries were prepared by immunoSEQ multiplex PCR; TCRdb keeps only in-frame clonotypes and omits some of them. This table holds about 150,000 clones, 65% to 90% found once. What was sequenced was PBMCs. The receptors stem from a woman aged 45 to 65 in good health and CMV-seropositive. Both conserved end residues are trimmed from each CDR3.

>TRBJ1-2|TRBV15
ATSRDLNWGGEGYT
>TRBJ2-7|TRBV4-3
ASSQDGGSEQY
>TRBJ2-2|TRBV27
ASSPSGGLRTGELF
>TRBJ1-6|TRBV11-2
ASSSRQYNSPLH
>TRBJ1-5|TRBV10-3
ATDDRGDQPQH
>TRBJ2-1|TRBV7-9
ASSSGGGQGARNEQF
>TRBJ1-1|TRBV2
ASRPDRGPSEAF
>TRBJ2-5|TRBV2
ASRRTGKETQY
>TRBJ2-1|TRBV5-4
ASRRQEYNEQF
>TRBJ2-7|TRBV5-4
ASSPAGSAYEQY
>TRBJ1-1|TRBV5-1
ASSLYREANTEAF
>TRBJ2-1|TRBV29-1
SARDRGENEQF
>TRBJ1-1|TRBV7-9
ASSRYMNTEAF
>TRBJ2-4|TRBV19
ASSNTDRSIQY
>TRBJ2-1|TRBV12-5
ASGRTGLEQF
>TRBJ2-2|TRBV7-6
ASSSGQGWTGELF
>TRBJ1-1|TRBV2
ASSFGGAGGTEAF
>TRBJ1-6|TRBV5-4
ASSLEGSADSPLH
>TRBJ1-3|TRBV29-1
SALDWDTGNTIY
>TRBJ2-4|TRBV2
ASSDREAVWWDIQY
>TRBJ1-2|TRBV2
ASSHRGYGYT
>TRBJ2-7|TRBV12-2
ASRLRRDSSLEQY
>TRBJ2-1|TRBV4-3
ASSQDPEGSGAYNEQF
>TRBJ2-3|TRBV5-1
ASSPGLAGSSDTQY
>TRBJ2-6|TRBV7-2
ASSLVASSGANVLT
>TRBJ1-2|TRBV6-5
ASSYISDREGYT
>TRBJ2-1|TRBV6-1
ASSDPNRDRGYNEQF
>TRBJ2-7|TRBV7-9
ASSLWSDYEQY
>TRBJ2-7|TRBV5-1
ASSLVPSGGVEQY
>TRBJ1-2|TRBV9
ASSVEVGTAYGYT
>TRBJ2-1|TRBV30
AWSVTGTSSNEQF
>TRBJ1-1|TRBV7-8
ASSPSARGTEAF
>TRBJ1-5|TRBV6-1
ASSERVGQGNQPQH
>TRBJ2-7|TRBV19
ASSIGTGVYEQY
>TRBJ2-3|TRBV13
ASSGYREPTNTQY
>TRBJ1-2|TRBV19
ASTPGFGYGYT
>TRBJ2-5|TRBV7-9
ASSRQGEGGETQY
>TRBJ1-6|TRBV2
ASKEQGYNSPLH
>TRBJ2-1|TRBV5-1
ASSLTTGGRNEQF
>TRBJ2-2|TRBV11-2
ASSFGAGGTGGELF
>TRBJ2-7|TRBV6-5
ASSYSGRGSYEQY
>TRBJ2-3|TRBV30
AWSVGGGTDTQY
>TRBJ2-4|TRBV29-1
RKDGGNIQY
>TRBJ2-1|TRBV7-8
ASSPSTGRPYNEQF
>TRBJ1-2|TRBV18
ASSRHTLGQNDGYT
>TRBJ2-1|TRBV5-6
ASSLPSTSSYNEQF
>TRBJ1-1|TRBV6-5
ASSYLTGDTEAF
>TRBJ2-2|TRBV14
ASSKEHFGRLTPNTGELF
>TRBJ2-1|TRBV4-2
ASSQQTSDGGQF
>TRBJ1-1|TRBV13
ASSLWLKQGSGNTEAF
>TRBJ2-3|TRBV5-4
ASTAGGADTQY